Following are 15 T cell receptor beta chains from one sample sequenced in a study of blood T cell repertoires in COVID-19. Measured with immunoSEQ multiplex PCR; TCRdb has only the in-frame clones, and not every one. The sample lists more than 140,000 clones, approximately 82% occurring once. The specimen sequenced was peripheral blood. These receptors were collected from a woman aged 45 to 65 in a cohort sampled during active or convalescent COVID-19.

This rearrangement joins TRBV5-1 to TRBJ1-2; 8 bases map to TRBD1. Germline values: CDR1 SGHRS, CDR2 YFSETQ. The CDR3 runs 14 residues. V shed 1 base, J shed 8 bases, and the junction held 7 bases outside the gene matches. CDR3 nucleotide sequence: TGCGCCAGCAGCTTGCGGGCAGGGGGCCAGGGCTACACCTTC. This encodes CASSLRAGGQGYTF.

A word on this clone: Distinct nucleotide sequences in the sample also encode this CDR3. The chain combines TRBV6-5 with TRBJ1-1; D may be TRBD1 (6 bases). V was clipped by 3 bases and J by 2 bases, with 10 bases between them. The CDR3 runs 14 residues. Germline V CDR1 and CDR2: MNHEY, SVGAGI. DNA of the CDR3: TGTGCCAGCAGTTATGGGGGGGCCAACACTGAAGCTTTCTTT. Amino acids: CASSYGGANTEAFF.

This clone was seen ten or more times. The chain uses TRBV4-1 and TRBJ1-6; a weak D match, TRBD1 (5 bases). V was clipped by 0 bases and J by 3 bases, with 12 bases between them. This CDR3 contains 17 residues. Germline CDR1 is MGHRA and CDR2 is YSYEKL. The CDR3, as DNA: TGCGCCAGCAGCCAAGATATTCCCGACAGCTATAATTCACCCCTCCACTTT. Its protein product is CASSQDIPDSYNSPLHF.

The gene calls are TRBV6-4 and TRBJ2-3; possibly TRBD2 for D (6 bases). The CDR3 is 14 residues long. The V end lost 5 bases, the J end lost 5 bases, and 14 bases lay between the germline ends. From germline, CDR1 is MRHNA and CDR2 SNTAGT. CDR3 in DNA: TGTGCCAGCAGTAAATTGGCGGGGAGAGATACGCAGTATTTT. Translation: CASSKLAGRDTQYF.

V gene TRBV19 combines with J gene TRBJ2-1; TRBD2 aligns across 11 bases. This CDR3 comprises 17 residues. From germline, CDR1 is LNHDA and CDR2 SQIVND (reference sequence). The V gene end was trimmed by 6 bases and the J gene end by 6 bases; junction bases not matched to a gene: 13. The chain's CDR3 is CASSFNSGGAPVNEQFF. The CDR3, as DNA: TGTGCCAGTAGCTTCAATAGCGGGGGGGCTCCCGTCAATGAGCAGTTCTTC.

This clone was seen only a few times. V and J are TRBV2 and TRBJ1-4; 7 bases align to TRBD1. The CDR3 consists of 15 residues. Trimming cost V 3 bases and J 7 bases; bases outside gene matches: 8. Germline V CDR1 and CDR2: SNHLY, FYNNEI. CDR3 coding DNA: TGTGCCAGCAGTGATCCGACAGGGTCGGGTGAAAAACTGTTTTTT. This translates into CASSDPTGSGEKLFF.

This rearrangement joins TRBV11-2 to TRBJ1-1, with 9 positions matching TRBD1. Unmatched junction bases numbered 10, after V lost 2 bases and J lost 3 bases. The CDR3 length is 17 residues. The germline CDR1 and CDR2 sequences are SGHAT and FQNNGV. This CDR3 reads CASSLRTGDVVYTEAFF. The CDR3, as DNA: TGTGCCAGCAGCTTACGGACAGGGGACGTCGTTTACACTGAAGCTTTCTTT.

The chain links TRBV10-2 to TRBJ2-7; D unresolved. The CDR3 covers 12 residues. V lost 10 bases and J lost 4, with 14 bases in between. Germline lookup yields CDR1 WSHSY and CDR2 SAAADI. The CDR3 is CATSKTYYEQYF. For the CDR3, the DNA is TGCGCCACCTCAAAGACTTATTACGAGCAGTACTTC.

This clone was counted only a few times. The same CDR3 can be traced to other DNA sequences in this sample. The chain joins TRBV5-1 to TRBJ2-1, with 12 bases aligning to TRBD2. The germline CDR1 and CDR2 sequences are SGHRS and YFSETQ. The CDR3 is 17 residues long. V gave up 0 bases and J gave up 0 bases; unmatched junction bases: 1. CDR3 in DNA: TGCGCCAGCAGCTTGGGGACTAGCGGGGTCTCCTACAATGAGCAGTTCTTC. Amino acid sequence: CASSLGTSGVSYNEQFF.

The rearrangement uses TRBV6-4 and TRBJ1-6; D might be TRBD1 (6 bases). This CDR3 has 15 residues. Trimming pared 4 bases from V and 4 bases from J, leaving 11 bases between. Germline V gene sequence: CDR1 MRHNA, CDR2 SNTAGT. CDR3 nucleotide sequence: TGTGCCAGCAGTGGGACAGCGCCGTATAATTCACCCCTCCACTTT. Translation gives CASSGTAPYNSPLHF.

The chain is built from TRBV19 and TRBJ2-1; 8 bases are shared with TRBD1. The CDR3 covers 16 residues. With 5 bases clipped from V and 7 bases from J, the junction kept 13 bases outside the gene matches. Germline V gene lookup returns CDR1 LNHDA and CDR2 SQIVND (reference sequence). Here the CDR3 DNA reads TGTGCCAGTAGTCCTAGACAGGGGACGAAACGGAATGAGCAGTTCTTC. Its protein is CASSPRQGTKRNEQFF. Variable domain in full (rest from reference TRBV19 and TRBJ2-1): DGGITQSPKYLFRKEGQNVTLSCEQNLNHDAMYWYRQDPGQGLRLIYYSQIVNDFQKGDIAEGYSVSREKKESFPLTVTSAQKNPTAFYLCASSPRQGTKRNEQFFGPGTRLTVL.

This rearrangement joins TRBV5-1 to TRBJ1-1; a possible D gene is TRBD1 (5 bases). Deletions cut 4 bases from V and 1 base from J, with 11 bases between. Germline values: CDR1 SGHRS, CDR2 YFSETQ. CDR3 length: 14 residues. DNA for the CDR3: TGCGCCAGCAGCCACGGACACCCGAACACTGAAGCTTTCTTT. Translating it yields CASSHGHPNTEAFF.

The chain links TRBV14 to TRBJ2-2; a weak D match, TRBD2 (6 bases). CDR3 length: 16 residues. V lost 2 bases, J lost 6 bases, and 16 bases lay in between. Germline CDR1 reads SGHDN; CDR2 reads FVKESK. CDR3 bases: TGTGCCAGCAGCCAATTTCTGGGGGGTCTGGCCGGGGAGCTGTTTTTT. Translation gives CASSQFLGGLAGELFF.

The CDR3 reads CASSKPGQALEQYF. For the CDR3, the DNA is TGTGCCAGCAGTAAACCGGGACAGGCTCTGGAGCAGTACTTC. The V gene is TRBV11-1, the J gene TRBJ2-7; 8 nucleotides line up with TRBD1. The CDR3 extends over 14 amino acids. The ends lost 6 bases at V and 7 bases at J; junction bases unmatched: 11. CDR1 is SGHAT, CDR2 FQDESV, per germline (reference sequence).

The sample holds one count of this clone. This chain connects TRBV30 to TRBJ1-4; TRBD1 matches 9 bases. CDR3 length: 14 amino acids. Germline values: CDR1 GTSNPN, CDR2 SVGIG (reference sequence). J gave up 7 bases and V 2 bases, and 5 bases lay outside the gene matches. CDR3 sequence reads: CAWSSDRGGEKLFF. In nucleotides, the CDR3 is TGTGCCTGGAGTAGTGACAGGGGGGGTGAAAAACTGTTTTTT.